The clone carrying this TCR beta chain was observed a few times. Antigen unknown. The entry originates in a study of identical twins. The authors used template switching to add a universal primer site and gave cDNA unique molecular identifiers. TCRdb re-analysed the 5' RACE reads in MiXCR, keeping a single row per CDR3 protein. The profile shows more than 350,000 distinct CDR3 sequences, approximately 9.1% of them singletons. Findings of the study overall: Insertions were fewer in abundant cord blood beta clonotypes, whereas memory repertoires showed none of this pattern. Within beta out-of-frame sequences, the excess sharing observed between twins was weaker.

CDR1 is MNHEY, CDR2 SMNVEV, per germline (reference sequence). V was trimmed by 10 bases and J by 1 base, leaving 26 bases between them. This CDR3 has 18 residues. The receptor's source is a woman in her fifties or sixties in good health. Input material: naive T cells sorted from blood. V usage is TRBV27 and J usage is TRBJ2-1; the D gene is possibly TRBD2 (6 bases). The CDR3 DNA reads as TGTGCCACCCACGGGACTGCTCTTCCAGGACAATCCTACAATGAGCAGTTCTTC. Protein sequence: CATHGTALPGQSYNEQFF.